These T cell receptor beta chains were read from a single sample in a study of blood T cell repertoires in COVID-19. Clones were read by immunoSEQ multiplex PCR, and TCRdb kept only the in-frame ones, dropping some. The sample shows some 230,000 clones, about 86% of them seen only once. Sequencing was done on a sample of PBMCs or T cells enriched from blood (not recorded which). Receptors originate from a woman aged 40 to 50 with acute COVID-19. The CDR3 runs from the conserved cysteine through the conserved F or W. The D gene is left open where the match is weak. Clone size is given for some rows only: seen once, a few or many times, or a class if the clone is expanded.

>few|TRBV11-2|TRBJ1-5|-
CASSSDGGGGQPQHF
TGTGCCAGCAGCTCCGACGGGGGGGGCGGTCAGCCCCAGCATTTT
>-|TRBV5-4|TRBJ2-1|-
CASSLEGVRNEQFF
TGTGCCAGCAGCTTGGAAGGGGTCAGGAATGAGCAGTTCTTC
>-|TRBV6-5|TRBJ1-4|-
CASSYKGGNEKLFF
TGTGCCAGCAGTTATAAAGGGGGAAACGAAAAACTGTTTTTT
>-|TRBV5-8|TRBJ2-5|-
CASSNSLLAHGGTQYF
TGTGCCAGCAGCAATTCTCTCCTAGCCCACGGGGGGACCCAGTACTTC
>-|TRBV6-1|TRBJ2-7|-
CASSDGPRGLYEQYF
TGTGCCAGCAGTGATGGACCTAGGGGACTCTACGAGCAGTACTTC
>-|TRBV6-2/TRBV6-3|TRBJ1-6|-
CASSYSNRESSPLHF
TGTGCCAGCAGTTACTCGAACAGGGAGAGCTCACCCCTCCACTTT
>-|TRBV5-6|TRBJ2-7|-
CASSLAARGGRRGEQYF
TGTGCCAGCAGCTTGGCCGCGCGGGGTGGTCGTAGGGGCGAGCAGTACTTC
>-|TRBV5-1|TRBJ1-5|-
CASSLEADQPQHF
TGCGCCAGCAGCTTGGAGGCGGATCAGCCCCAGCATTTT
>-|TRBV6-5|TRBJ1-5|TRBD1
CASRQGQGFNQAQHF
TGTGCCAGCAGACAGGGACAGGGGTTTAATCAAGCCCAGCATTTT
>-|TRBV28|TRBJ2-7|-
CASSLREPYEQYF
TGTGCCAGCAGTCTAAGGGAGCCCTACGAGCAGTACTTC
>-|TRBV3-1/TRBV3-2|TRBJ2-7|-
CASSQDPGINYEQYF
TGTGCCAGCAGCCAAGATCCAGGGATCAACTACGAGCAGTACTTC
>-|TRBV27|TRBJ2-1|TRBD2
CASSSLVGSGRGEQFF
TGTGCCAGCAGTTCCCTCGTGGGTAGCGGGAGGGGTGAGCAGTTCTTC
>-|TRBV30|TRBJ1-1|-
CAWSAQGNTEAFF
TGTGCCTGGAGCGCACAGGGAAACACTGAAGCTTTCTTT
>-|TRBV5-1|TRBJ1-4|-
CASSSGSANEKLFF
TGCGCCAGCAGCTCCGGGAGTGCTAATGAAAAACTGTTTTTT
>-|TRBV10-3|TRBJ1-2|-
CAISVSGGNYGYTF
TGTGCCATCAGTGTTTCGGGGGGTAACTATGGCTACACCTTC
>many|TRBV6-4|TRBJ2-3|-
CASSDSGGGRATDTQYF
TGTGCCAGCAGTGACTCTGGTGGTGGGAGAGCCACAGATACGCAGTATTTT
>once|TRBV20-1|TRBJ2-7|-
CSASNGRRYEQYF
TGCAGTGCTAGTAATGGCAGGCGCTACGAGCAGTACTTC
>-|TRBV24-1|TRBJ1-2|-
CATSEGVHYGYTF
TGTGCCACCAGTGAAGGGGTACACTATGGCTACACCTTC
>-|TRBV7-9|TRBJ2-1|-
CASSLAIEAIRNEQFF
TGTGCCAGCAGCTTAGCGATTGAGGCTATTCGGAATGAGCAGTTCTTC
>-|TRBV30|TRBJ1-2|-
CAWTTRRRNYGYTF
TGTGCCTGGACCACACGGAGACGGAACTATGGCTACACCTTC
>-|TRBV5-5|TRBJ2-7|-
CASSKTGRGYEQYF
TGTGCCAGCAGCAAAACAGGGAGAGGCTACGAGCAGTACTTC
>-|TRBV29-1|TRBJ2-5|-
CSSVVSGGETQYF
TGCAGCTCTGTAGTGAGCGGTGGAGAGACCCAGTACTTC
>-|TRBV18|TRBJ2-7|-
CASSPLGRYYEQYF
TGTGCCAGCTCACCACTGGGCAGGTACTACGAGCAGTACTTC
>-|TRBV5-4|TRBJ1-1|-
CASSAGYGEAFF
TGTGCCAGCAGTGCAGGGTACGGTGAAGCTTTCTTT
>-|TRBV27|TRBJ1-2|-
CASSQSQGAYGYTF
TGTGCCAGCTCACAATCCCAGGGCGCCTATGGCTACACCTTC
>-|TRBV12-3/TRBV12-4|TRBJ2-5|TRBD2
CTSGDQETQYF
TGTACGAGCGGGGACCAAGAGACCCAGTACTTC
>-|TRBV4-1|TRBJ1-3|-
CASSQDYPSGNTIYF
TGCGCCAGCAGCCAAGATTATCCCTCTGGAAACACCATATATTTT
>-|TRBV19|TRBJ1-2|-
CASNPQGKGGYTF
TGTGCCAGTAACCCACAGGGAAAGGGTGGCTACACCTTC
>-|TRBV4-3|TRBJ1-4|-
CASSPPGIGKLFF
TGCGCCAGCAGCCCACCAGGCATAGGAAAACTGTTTTTT
>-|TRBV28|TRBJ1-1|TRBD1
CASSYRTGGRTEAFF
TGTGCCAGCAGTTACCGGACAGGGGGGAGGACTGAAGCTTTCTTT
>-|TRBV11-3|TRBJ2-3|TRBD1
CASSPRTGGTDTQYF
TGTGCCAGCAGCCCACGGACAGGGGGCACAGATACGCAGTATTTT
>-|TRBV29-1|TRBJ2-2|-
CSVDDGRGTGELFF
TGCAGCGTTGATGACGGGAGAGGGACCGGGGAGCTGTTTTTT
>-|TRBV18|TRBJ1-1|TRBD1
CASSPRQGGRNTEAFF
TGTGCCAGCTCCCCTAGACAGGGGGGGCGGAACACTGAAGCTTTCTTT
>-|TRBV30|TRBJ2-5|-
CACRGIETQYF
TGTGCCTGCAGGGGAATAGAGACCCAGTACTTC
>-|TRBV21-1|TRBJ2-2|-
CASSTFSKGASGSPLYTGELFF
TGTGCCAGCAGCACCTTTTCAAAGGGCGCTAGCGGGAGCCCATTATACACCGGGGAGCTGTTTTTT
>-|TRBV7-9|TRBJ1-3|TRBD1
CASSLVGGQGTGNTIYF
TGTGCCAGCAGCTTAGTAGGGGGACAGGGGACTGGAAACACCATATATTTT
>few|TRBV5-1|TRBJ1-6|-
CASSVQGSSPLHF
TGCGCCAGCAGCGTTCAGGGCAGTTCACCCCTCCACTTT
>-|TRBV7-9|TRBJ2-7|-
CASSQGQNYEQYF
TGTGCCAGCAGCCAGGGCCAAAACTACGAGCAGTACTTC
>-|TRBV5-1|TRBJ2-1|TRBD2
CASSGGTSGKSYNEQFF
TGCGCCAGCAGCGGGGGGACTAGCGGGAAGTCCTACAATGAGCAGTTCTTC
>few|TRBV19|TRBJ2-3|TRBD1
CASSINRGRTDTQYF
TGTGCCAGTAGTATCAACAGGGGTCGCACAGATACGCAGTATTTT
>-|TRBV28|TRBJ2-1|TRBD2
CASSRRRLAGPYNEQFF
TGTGCCAGCAGTAGAAGGAGGTTAGCGGGACCCTACAATGAGCAGTTCTTC
>-|TRBV13|TRBJ1-1|-
CASSDRYTEAFF
TGTGCCAGCAGTGACAGGTACACTGAAGCTTTCTTT
>-|TRBV15|TRBJ1-6|TRBD1
CATSRTGGNSPLHF
TGTGCCACCAGCAGGACAGGGGGGAATTCACCCCTCCACTTT
>-|TRBV24-1|TRBJ2-1|-
CATSEPQGGAKLNEQFF
TGTGCCACCAGTGAACCCCAAGGGGGAGCTAAACTCAATGAGCAGTTCTTC
>-|TRBV20-1|TRBJ2-1|TRBD1
CSASPPNRGRSNEQFF
TGCAGTGCTAGTCCCCCAAACAGGGGGCGCAGCAATGAGCAGTTCTTC
>-|TRBV5-1|TRBJ2-1|-
CASSNLGGSSYNEQFF
TGCGCCAGCAGCAATTTGGGTGGGAGCTCCTACAATGAGCAGTTCTTC
>-|TRBV7-9|TRBJ2-5|TRBD1
CASSPQSPGQPRETQYF
TGTGCCAGCAGCCCTCAATCCCCGGGACAGCCAAGAGAGACCCAGTACTTC
>-|TRBV4-3|TRBJ1-2|-
CASSFEVSYGYTF
TGCGCCAGCAGCTTTGAGGTCAGCTATGGCTACACCTTC
>-|TRBV27|TRBJ1-2|TRBD1
CASSYRGRGYGYTF
TGTGCCAGCAGCTACAGGGGGCGCGGCTATGGCTACACCTTC
>-|TRBV7-3|TRBJ2-3|-
CASSLGSGADTQYF
TGTGCCAGCAGCTTGGGGTCGGGGGCAGATACGCAGTATTTT
>-|TRBV25-1|TRBJ1-1|-
CASSGGAWQASTEAFF
TGTGCCAGCAGTGGTGGCGCTTGGCAGGCGAGCACTGAAGCTTTCTTT
>-|TRBV5-1|TRBJ1-4|-
CASSLGTSQNEKLFF
TGCGCCAGCAGCTTGGGAACAAGTCAGAATGAAAAACTGTTTTTT